The TCR beta chain described here comes from a study of T cell responses to AZD1222 COVID-19 vaccine. Study-wide results and limits: As reported, nearly half of all spike-specific TCRs target variant regions that are unmutated. Scientists sampled the repertoires only once the peak T cell response had passed. The sample set comprised mostly white British donors with more females, and clonal diversity was possibly underestimated.

V shed 6 bases and J shed 0 bases, with 9 bases lying between them. The germline V gene has CDR1 MNHEY and CDR2 SVGAGI. This CDR3 region has 15 residues. Assay: immunoSEQ multiplex PCR; the TCRdb copy retains only in-frame clones and omits some. This sample carries 130,000 or so clones, approximately 95% of them seen once, and the ten largest clones take around 0.9%. Details on this clone: Its antigen is undetermined.

The receptor's source is an adult in good health. Here the sequenced sample was peripheral blood, taken on day 0 of MenACWY control vaccination. The chain employs TRBV6-5 and TRBJ1-6; weak D call: TRBD1 (5 bases). CDR3 DNA sequence: TGTGCCAGCAGGGGGGATAGCTCCTATAATTCACCCCTCCACTTT. This encodes CASRGDSSYNSPLHF.